The rows below give T cell receptor beta chains drawn from one sample of a study of naive and memory T cell subsets. TCRdb itself ran the UMI-ligation and nested PCR reads through MiXCR, one entry per CDR3 protein. The sample has approximately 140,000 distinct CDR3 sequences, roughly a fifth seen once; the top ten hold approximately 0.63%. Sequenced: naive CD8+ T cells from blood. The receptors were gathered from a human donor in good health. Each CDR3 is given with its conserved first and last residue. D genes are given only for firm matches. Expanded clones get a size class; other rows say once, few or many, or leave the size out.

few,-,TRBV7-9,TRBJ1-1,CASSLDYGNSVMNTEAFF,TGTGCCAGCAGCTTAGATTATGGGAATTCCGTTATGAACACTGAAGCTTTCTTT
few,-,TRBV6-5,TRBJ1-1,CASSSQEFISEAFF,TGTGCCAGCAGCTCCCAGGAATTTATATCTGAAGCTTTCTTT
few,TRBD2,TRBV20-1,TRBJ2-1,CSAPIAGTSDYNEQFF,TGCAGTGCTCCGATTGCCGGGACTAGCGACTACAATGAGCAGTTCTTC
many,-,TRBV11-2,TRBJ1-1,CASSLEPTEPYEAFF,TGTGCCAGCAGCTTAGAGCCGACAGAACCATATGAAGCTTTCTTT
-,-,TRBV24-1,TRBJ1-5,CATSEGSNQPQHF,TGTGCCACCAGTGAGGGTAGCAATCAGCCCCAGCATTTT
few,-,TRBV5-1,TRBJ2-7,CASSLGYGSSYEQYF,TGCGCCAGCAGCTTGGGATATGGAAGCTCCTACGAGCAGTACTTC
-,-,TRBV6-5,TRBJ2-7,CASTPDRYYEQYF,TGTGCCAGCACCCCGGACAGATACTACGAGCAGTACTTC
-,-,TRBV29-1,TRBJ2-1,CSVGGAGSYNEQFF,TGCAGCGTTGGGGGGGCGGGAAGCTACAATGAGCAGTTCTTC
few,TRBD1,TRBV5-5,TRBJ2-7,CASSSSRDRGYEQYF,TGTGCCAGCAGCTCCTCCCGGGACAGGGGCTACGAGCAGTACTTC
few,-,TRBV7-8,TRBJ2-3,CASSLDSGSPDTQYF,TGTGCCAGCAGCTTAGATTCCGGGAGCCCAGATACGCAGTATTTT
-,-,TRBV15,TRBJ2-1,CATSRDNLQGSSYNEQFF,TGTGCCACCAGCAGAGATAACCTTCAGGGCAGCTCCTACAATGAGCAGTTCTTC
-,TRBD2,TRBV5-8,TRBJ2-1,CASSLYTSGNEQFF,TGTGCCAGCAGCTTATATACTAGCGGCAATGAGCAGTTCTTC
-,-,TRBV28,TRBJ2-1,CASSYYGSIGQFF,TGTGCCAGCAGTTATTATGGGAGTATAGGGCAGTTCTTC
-,-,TRBV9,TRBJ1-2,CASSVEEMGRVRDGYTF,TGTGCCAGCAGCGTAGAAGAGATGGGCAGGGTCAGAGATGGCTACACCTTC
-,-,TRBV19,TRBJ2-7,CASSISEPYEQYF,TGTGCCAGTAGTATATCAGAACCCTACGAGCAGTACTTC
few,-,TRBV13,TRBJ2-1,CASSLISDEQFF,TGTGCCAGCAGCTTAATTTCCGATGAGCAGTTCTTC
-,-,TRBV28,TRBJ2-1,CASSLGWREVYNEQFF,TGTGCCAGCAGCCTTGGCTGGCGGGAAGTCTACAATGAGCAGTTCTTC
-,TRBD2,TRBV28,TRBJ2-5,CASSLEGWGGSGQETQYF,TGTGCCAGCAGTCTAGAGGGTTGGGGCGGGAGCGGTCAAGAGACCCAGTACTTC
many,TRBD2,TRBV2,TRBJ2-1,CASSGAGGGEQFF,TGTGCCAGCAGTGGAGCGGGAGGAGGTGAGCAGTTCTTC
-,TRBD2,TRBV7-6,TRBJ2-1,CASSLEPGLAGEDEQFF,TGTGCCAGCAGCTTAGAACCGGGACTAGCGGGAGAAGATGAGCAGTTCTTC
few,-,TRBV20-1,TRBJ2-3,CSAMDSYTDTQYF,TGCAGTGCCATGGACAGCTACACAGATACGCAGTATTTT
-,-,TRBV7-9,TRBJ1-3,CASDNTDSGNTIYF,TGTGCCAGCGATAACACTGACTCTGGAAACACCATATATTTT
-,TRBD1,TRBV6-5,TRBJ2-1,CASSYAIGQGSDEQFF,TGTGCCAGCAGTTACGCCATTGGACAGGGTAGTGATGAGCAGTTCTTC
-,-,TRBV27,TRBJ1-1,CASSLNSLVNTEAFF,TGTGCCAGCAGTCTGAATTCTTTGGTGAACACTGAAGCTTTCTTT
few,-,TRBV2,TRBJ2-1,CASSEGQDAFF,TGTGCCAGCAGTGAAGGGCAGGATGCGTTCTTC
few,-,TRBV12-3/TRBV12-4,TRBJ1-5,CASSTWTGGQPQHF,TGTGCCAGCAGTACCTGGACTGGGGGTCAGCCCCAGCATTTT
-,TRBD2,TRBV28,TRBJ2-5,CASSLGREGLETQYF,TGTGCCAGCAGTTTGGGGCGGGAGGGCCTGGAGACCCAGTACTTC
few,-,TRBV11-2,TRBJ2-1,CASSSRDMEFF,TGTGCCAGCAGCTCCAGGGATATGGAGTTCTTC
-,-,TRBV29-1,TRBJ2-1,CSVPESYEQFF,TGCAGCGTTCCCGAATCTTATGAGCAGTTCTTC